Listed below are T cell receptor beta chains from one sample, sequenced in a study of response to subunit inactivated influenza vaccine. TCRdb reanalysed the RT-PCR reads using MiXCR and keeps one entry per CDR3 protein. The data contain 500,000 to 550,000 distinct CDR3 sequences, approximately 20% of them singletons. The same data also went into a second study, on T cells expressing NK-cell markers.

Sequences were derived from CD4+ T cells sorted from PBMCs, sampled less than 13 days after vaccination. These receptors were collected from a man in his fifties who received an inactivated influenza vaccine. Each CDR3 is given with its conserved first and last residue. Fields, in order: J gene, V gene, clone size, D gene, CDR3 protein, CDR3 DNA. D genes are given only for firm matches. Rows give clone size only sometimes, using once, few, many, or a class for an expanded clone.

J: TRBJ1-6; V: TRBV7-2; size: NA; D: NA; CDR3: CASSLAPGVSPLHF; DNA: TGTGCCAGCAGCTTAGCACCGGGCGTTTCACCCCTCCACTTT
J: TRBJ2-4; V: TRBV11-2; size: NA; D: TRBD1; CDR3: CASRQGTVLNIQYF; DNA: TGTGCCAGCAGACAAGGGACAGTTCTAAACATTCAGTACTTC
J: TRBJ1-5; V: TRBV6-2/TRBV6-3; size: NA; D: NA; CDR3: CASSYGQRTRQPQHF; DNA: TGTGCCAGCAGTTACGGGCAGAGGACGAGGCAGCCCCAGCATTTT
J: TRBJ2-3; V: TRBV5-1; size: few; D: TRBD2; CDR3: CASSLSPSGTETQYF; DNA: TGCGCCAGCAGCTTGTCTCCTAGCGGCACAGAAACGCAGTATTTT
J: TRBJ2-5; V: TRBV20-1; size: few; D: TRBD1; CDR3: CSAKGGAGTQYF; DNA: TGCAGTGCTAAAGGGGGCGCGGGGACCCAGTACTTC
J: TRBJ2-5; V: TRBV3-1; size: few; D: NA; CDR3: CASSRMAVQETQYF; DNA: TGTGCCAGCAGCCGAATGGCGGTCCAAGAGACCCAGTACTTC
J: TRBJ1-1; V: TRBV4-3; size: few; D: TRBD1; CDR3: CASSQDRAGTEAFF; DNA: TGCGCCAGCAGCCAGGACAGGGCGGGGACTGAAGCTTTCTTT
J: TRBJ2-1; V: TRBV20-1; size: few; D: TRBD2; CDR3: CSASYGLAGGPNYNEQFF; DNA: TGCAGTGCTAGTTACGGTTTAGCGGGAGGGCCAAACTACAATGAGCAGTTCTTC
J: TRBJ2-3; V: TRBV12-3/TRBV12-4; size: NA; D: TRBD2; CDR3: CASTSPTSGRAANTQYF; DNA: TGTGCCAGCACCAGCCCCACTAGCGGGAGGGCCGCAAATACGCAGTATTTT
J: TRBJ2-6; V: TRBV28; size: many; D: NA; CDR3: CASSVPEGVLTF; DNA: TGTGCCAGCAGCGTCCCTGAAGGCGTCCTGACTTTC
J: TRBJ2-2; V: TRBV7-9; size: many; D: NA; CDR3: CASSLASGELFF; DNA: TGTGCCAGCAGCTTAGCAAGCGGGGAGCTGTTTTTT
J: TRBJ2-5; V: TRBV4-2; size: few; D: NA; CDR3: CASSPLRDTAPGETQYF; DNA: TGTGCCAGCAGCCCTCTCAGGGATACTGCACCGGGAGAGACCCAGTACTTC
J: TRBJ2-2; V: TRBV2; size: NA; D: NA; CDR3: CASSWTESTGELFF; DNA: TGTGCCAGCAGTTGGACTGAATCGACCGGGGAGCTGTTTTTT
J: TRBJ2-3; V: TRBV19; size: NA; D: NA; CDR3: CASSIGTTASTDTQYF; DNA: TGTGCCAGTAGTATAGGTACAACAGCTAGCACAGATACGCAGTATTTT
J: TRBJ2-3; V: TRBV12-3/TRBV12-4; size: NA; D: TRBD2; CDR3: CASSPRTSGRTDTQYF; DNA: TGTGCCAGCAGTCCTAGGACTAGCGGGCGCACAGATACGCAGTATTTT
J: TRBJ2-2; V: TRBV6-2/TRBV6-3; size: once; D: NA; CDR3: CPSSLRSGELFF; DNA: TGTCCCAGCAGTTTGAGGTCCGGGGAGCTGTTTTTT
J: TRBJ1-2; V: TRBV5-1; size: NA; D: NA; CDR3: CASSLGLRGNYGYTF; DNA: TGCGCCAGCAGCTTAGGGCTCCGGGGGAACTATGGCTACACCTTC
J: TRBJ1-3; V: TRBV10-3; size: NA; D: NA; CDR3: CAISTGNGNTIYF; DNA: TGTGCCATCAGTACAGGGAACGGAAACACCATATATTTT
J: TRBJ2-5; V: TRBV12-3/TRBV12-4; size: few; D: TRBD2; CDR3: CASRLSGGPGETQYF; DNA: TGTGCCAGCAGGCTTAGCGGGGGGCCCGGGGAGACCCAGTACTTC
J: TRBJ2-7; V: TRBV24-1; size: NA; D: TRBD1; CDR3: CATSAAGQGNEQYF; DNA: TGTGCCACCAGTGCGGCTGGACAGGGGAACGAGCAGTACTTC
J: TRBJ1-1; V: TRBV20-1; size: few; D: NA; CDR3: CSARPRGRVHTEAFF; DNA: TGCAGTGCTAGGCCCAGAGGGAGGGTCCACACTGAAGCTTTCTTT
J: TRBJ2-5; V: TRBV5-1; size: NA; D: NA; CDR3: CASSTSRTLQETQYF; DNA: TGCGCCAGCAGCACGTCCAGGACGCTGCAAGAGACCCAGTACTTC
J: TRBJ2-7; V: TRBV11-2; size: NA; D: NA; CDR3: CASSLLRVYEQYF; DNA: TGTGCCAGCAGCTTACTCAGGGTCTACGAGCAGTACTTC
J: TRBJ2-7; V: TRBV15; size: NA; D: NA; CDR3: CATSRDQGPGYEQYF; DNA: TGTGCCACCAGCAGAGATCAGGGGCCTGGCTACGAGCAGTACTTC
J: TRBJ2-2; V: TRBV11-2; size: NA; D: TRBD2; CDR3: CASSLVERGRFTGELFF; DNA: TGTGCCAGCAGCTTAGTGGAGCGGGGGAGGTTCACCGGGGAGCTGTTTTTT
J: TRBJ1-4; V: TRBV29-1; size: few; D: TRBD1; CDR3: CSVRGQGTTNEKLFF; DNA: TGCAGCGTCCGGGGACAGGGGACAACTAATGAAAAACTGTTTTTT
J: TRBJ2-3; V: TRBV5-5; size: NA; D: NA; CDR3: CASSLGTITDTQYF; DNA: TGTGCCAGCAGCTTGGGGACCATCACAGATACGCAGTATTTT
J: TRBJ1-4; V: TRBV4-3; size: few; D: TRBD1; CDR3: CASSQDYRGQYTNEKLFF; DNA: TGCGCCAGCAGCCAAGATTACAGGGGGCAATACACTAATGAAAAACTGTTTTTT
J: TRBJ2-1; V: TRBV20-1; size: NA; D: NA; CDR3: CSASQFREKGQFF; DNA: TGCAGTGCTAGTCAATTCCGGGAGAAAGGGCAGTTCTTC
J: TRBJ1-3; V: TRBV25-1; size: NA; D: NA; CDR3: CASMSSGNTIYF; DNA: TGTGCCAGCATGAGCTCTGGAAACACCATATATTTT
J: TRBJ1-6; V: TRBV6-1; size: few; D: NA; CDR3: CASSDSRTSGAPLHF; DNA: TGTGCCAGCAGCGACAGCCGGACCTCCGGCGCACCCCTCCACTTT
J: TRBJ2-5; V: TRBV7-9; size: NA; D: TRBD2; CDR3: CASSLSRGSLQETQYF; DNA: TGTGCCAGCAGCTTATCCCGCGGGAGCCTACAAGAGACCCAGTACTTC
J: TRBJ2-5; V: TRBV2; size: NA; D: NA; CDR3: CASSEEQATQYF; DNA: TGTGCCAGCAGTGAGGAACAGGCGACCCAGTACTTC
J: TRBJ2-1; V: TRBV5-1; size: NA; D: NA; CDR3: CASSLEGDTYNEQFF; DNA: TGCGCCAGCAGCTTGGAAGGGGACACTTACAATGAGCAGTTCTTC
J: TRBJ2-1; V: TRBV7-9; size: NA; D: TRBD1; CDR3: CASSLLPGTGGGEQFF; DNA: TGTGCCAGCAGCTTACTCCCTGGGACAGGGGGGGGTGAGCAGTTCTTC
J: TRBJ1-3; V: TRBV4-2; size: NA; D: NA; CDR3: CASSQERISGNTIYF; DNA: TGTGCCAGCAGCCAAGAGAGGATCTCTGGAAACACCATATATTTT
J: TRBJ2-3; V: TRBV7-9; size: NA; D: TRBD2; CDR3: CASSQTSGNTDTQYF; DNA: TGTGCCAGCAGCCAGACTAGCGGGAACACAGATACGCAGTATTTT
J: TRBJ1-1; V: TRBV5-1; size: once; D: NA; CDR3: CASSNQGVGTEAFF; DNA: TGCGCCAGCAGCAACCAGGGTGTGGGCACTGAAGCTTTCTTT
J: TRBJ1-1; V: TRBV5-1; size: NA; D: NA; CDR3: CASSLDGREEAFF; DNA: TGCGCCAGCAGCTTGGATGGTCGAGAGGAAGCTTTCTTT
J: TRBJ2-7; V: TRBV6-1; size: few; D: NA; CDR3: CASSTGRSQYEQYF; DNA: TGTGCCAGCAGTACAGGGAGATCCCAATACGAGCAGTACTTC
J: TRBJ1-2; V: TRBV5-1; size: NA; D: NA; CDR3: CASSPQASVNYGYTF; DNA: TGCGCCAGCAGCCCTCAGGCTTCGGTAAACTATGGCTACACCTTC